This TCR beta chain is from a study of OX40 agonist ivuxolimab in advanced cancers. Germline CDR1 and CDR2: SGHRS and YFSETQ. With 4 bases clipped from V and 4 bases from J, the junction kept 10 bases outside the gene matches. This CDR3 is built from 18 residues. This clone is a singleton in its sample. The method was immunoSEQ multiplex PCR; TCRdb's version includes in-frame clones alone and lacks a portion of them. This sample has 70,000 to 95,000 clones; over 90% occur once, and the top ten carry roughly 0.72%. Sequencing used CD4+ or CD8+ T cells sorted from blood, obtained in a trial of the OX40 agonist ivuxolimab. The source of this sequence is an adult with an advanced solid tumor such as melanoma, head and neck, liver or kidney cancer. V gene TRBV5-1 combines with J gene TRBJ2-5; TRBD2 agrees at 16 bases. The CDR3 reads CASSGGTSGRALGETQYF. Written as DNA, the CDR3 is TGCGCCAGCAGCGGGGGGACTAGCGGGAGGGCCTTGGGAGAGACCCAGTACTTC.